This is a list of T cell receptor beta chains from one sample in a study of blood T cell repertoires in COVID-19. Sequencing used immunoSEQ multiplex PCR; TCRdb keeps in-frame clones, though not all of them. The sample carries 190,000 or so clones, 94% recorded once. Sequenced material: peripheral blood. The receptors originated from a man aged 30 to 45 with COVID-19, enrolled during active disease. CDR3s include the opening cysteine and the closing phenylalanine or tryptophan. Fields, in order: D gene, J gene, V gene, clone size, CDR3 protein, CDR3 DNA. The D gene is left open where the match is weak. A clone size is listed for some rows: how often the clone was seen (once, few, many), or a class if it is expanded.

D gene: -; J gene: TRBJ2-3; V gene: TRBV5-1; clone size: -; CDR3 protein: CASSWRLADTQYF; CDR3 DNA: TGCGCCAGCAGCTGGAGACTAGCAGATACGCAGTATTTT
D gene: -; J gene: TRBJ1-3; V gene: TRBV2; clone size: -; CDR3 protein: CASSAGNTIYF; CDR3 DNA: TGTGCCAGCAGTGCGGGTAACACCATATATTTT
D gene: -; J gene: TRBJ2-5; V gene: TRBV18; clone size: once; CDR3 protein: CASSAEETQYF; CDR3 DNA: TGTGCCAGCTCGGCGGAGGAGACCCAGTACTTC
D gene: TRBD1; J gene: TRBJ1-2; V gene: TRBV27; clone size: -; CDR3 protein: CASSTGGYGYTF; CDR3 DNA: TGTGCCAGCAGTACAGGGGGGTATGGCTACACCTTC
D gene: -; J gene: TRBJ1-1; V gene: TRBV19; clone size: -; CDR3 protein: CASSFPGLDTEAFF; CDR3 DNA: TGTGCCAGTAGTTTTCCGGGACTGGACACTGAAGCTTTCTTT
D gene: -; J gene: TRBJ1-6; V gene: TRBV19; clone size: -; CDR3 protein: CASTYGDSPLHF; CDR3 DNA: TGTGCCAGTACGTACGGGGATTCACCCCTCCACTTT
D gene: TRBD1; J gene: TRBJ1-4; V gene: TRBV19; clone size: -; CDR3 protein: CASSPRTGGEGKLFF; CDR3 DNA: TGTGCCAGTAGTCCAAGGACAGGGGGAGAAGGAAAACTGTTTTTT
D gene: TRBD1; J gene: TRBJ1-1; V gene: TRBV29-1; clone size: -; CDR3 protein: CSVYRQGKSNTEAFF; CDR3 DNA: TGCAGCGTCTACCGACAGGGCAAGTCAAACACTGAAGCTTTCTTT
D gene: TRBD1; J gene: TRBJ2-5; V gene: TRBV19; clone size: -; CDR3 protein: CASSIAGTGASGTQYF; CDR3 DNA: TGTGCCAGTAGTATAGCCGGGACAGGGGCGTCAGGGACCCAGTACTTC
D gene: TRBD1; J gene: TRBJ2-3; V gene: TRBV10-1; clone size: -; CDR3 protein: CASSEGQSTDTQYF; CDR3 DNA: TGCGCCAGCAGCGAGGGACAGAGCACAGATACGCAGTATTTT
D gene: -; J gene: TRBJ1-5; V gene: TRBV5-1; clone size: -; CDR3 protein: CASSTGQTNQPQHF; CDR3 DNA: TGCGCCAGCAGCACCGGACAGACTAATCAGCCCCAGCATTTT
D gene: -; J gene: TRBJ1-2; V gene: TRBV5-6; clone size: -; CDR3 protein: CASSLRQANYGYTF; CDR3 DNA: TGTGCCAGCAGCTTGAGACAGGCCAACTATGGCTACACCTTC
D gene: -; J gene: TRBJ1-4; V gene: TRBV6-5; clone size: -; CDR3 protein: CASSYGVGAREKLFF; CDR3 DNA: TGTGCCAGCAGTTACGGGGTTGGGGCAAGGGAAAAACTGTTTTTT
D gene: TRBD1; J gene: TRBJ2-1; V gene: TRBV2; clone size: -; CDR3 protein: CASSEDPTGPKYNEQFF; CDR3 DNA: TGTGCCAGCAGTGAAGACCCGACAGGGCCAAAATACAATGAGCAGTTCTTC
D gene: TRBD2; J gene: TRBJ2-5; V gene: TRBV14; clone size: -; CDR3 protein: CASSPLAGGRSGETQYF; CDR3 DNA: TGTGCCAGCAGCCCTTTAGCGGGGGGACGCTCGGGAGAGACCCAGTACTTC
D gene: TRBD1; J gene: TRBJ2-1; V gene: TRBV5-4; clone size: -; CDR3 protein: CASSLDQGAYNEQFF; CDR3 DNA: TGTGCCAGCAGCTTGGATCAGGGGGCCTACAATGAGCAGTTCTTC
D gene: TRBD1; J gene: TRBJ1-1; V gene: TRBV5-4; clone size: -; CDR3 protein: CASSFGTATEAFF; CDR3 DNA: TGTGCCAGCAGCTTTGGGACAGCAACTGAAGCTTTCTTT
D gene: -; J gene: TRBJ2-2; V gene: TRBV3-1/TRBV3-2; clone size: -; CDR3 protein: CASSQEGAGELFF; CDR3 DNA: TGTGCCAGCAGCCAAGAAGGGGCCGGGGAGCTGTTTTTT
D gene: -; J gene: TRBJ2-3; V gene: TRBV9; clone size: -; CDR3 protein: CASSVLLAGTDTQYF; CDR3 DNA: TGTGCCAGCAGCGTATTATTAGCGGGCACAGATACGCAGTATTTT
D gene: -; J gene: TRBJ1-1; V gene: TRBV15; clone size: once; CDR3 protein: CATSTRGGEAFF; CDR3 DNA: TGTGCCACCAGCACCCGGGGAGGAGAAGCTTTCTTT
D gene: -; J gene: TRBJ1-5; V gene: TRBV10-1; clone size: -; CDR3 protein: CASSVGSNQPQHF; CDR3 DNA: TGCGCCAGCAGTGTCGGGAGCAATCAGCCCCAGCATTTT
D gene: -; J gene: TRBJ1-1; V gene: TRBV2; clone size: -; CDR3 protein: CASSLQEDTEAFF; CDR3 DNA: TGTGCCAGCAGTCTCCAGGAGGACACTGAAGCTTTCTTT
D gene: -; J gene: TRBJ2-5; V gene: TRBV6-2/TRBV6-3; clone size: -; CDR3 protein: CASSYLDRQRETQYF; CDR3 DNA: TGTGCCAGCAGTTACTTAGACAGGCAACGGGAGACCCAGTACTTC
D gene: -; J gene: TRBJ2-7; V gene: TRBV6-5; clone size: -; CDR3 protein: CASSYRDGGGVQYF; CDR3 DNA: TGTGCCAGCAGTTACCGGGACGGGGGAGGCGTGCAGTACTTC
D gene: -; J gene: TRBJ1-2; V gene: TRBV7-9; clone size: once; CDR3 protein: CASSFVSRGNNGYTF; CDR3 DNA: TGTGCCAGCAGCTTCGTTAGCCGGGGTAACAATGGCTACACCTTC
D gene: -; J gene: TRBJ1-1; V gene: TRBV24-1; clone size: -; CDR3 protein: CATTPNAEDTEAFF; CDR3 DNA: TGTGCCACCACCCCTAATGCGGAGGACACTGAAGCTTTCTTT
D gene: TRBD1; J gene: TRBJ2-3; V gene: TRBV10-3; clone size: -; CDR3 protein: CASDRGPRDTQYF; CDR3 DNA: TGTGCCTCGGACAGGGGGCCAAGGGATACGCAGTATTTT
D gene: -; J gene: TRBJ1-1; V gene: TRBV9; clone size: -; CDR3 protein: CASSVGKMFAYDTEAFF; CDR3 DNA: TGTGCCAGCAGCGTAGGTAAGATGTTCGCGTATGACACTGAAGCTTTCTTT
D gene: TRBD1; J gene: TRBJ2-1; V gene: TRBV7-9; clone size: -; CDR3 protein: CASSLTGQGIDEQFF; CDR3 DNA: TGTGCCAGCAGCTTAACGGGACAGGGGATCGATGAGCAGTTCTTC
D gene: TRBD2; J gene: TRBJ2-7; V gene: TRBV7-9; clone size: -; CDR3 protein: CASSRLAGEPYEQYF; CDR3 DNA: TGTGCCAGCAGCCGACTAGCGGGGGAACCCTACGAGCAGTACTTC
D gene: -; J gene: TRBJ1-1; V gene: TRBV18; clone size: -; CDR3 protein: CASSPREDPAFF; CDR3 DNA: TGTGCCAGCTCACCCAGGGAGGACCCAGCTTTCTTT
D gene: TRBD2; J gene: TRBJ2-1; V gene: TRBV10-3; clone size: -; CDR3 protein: CAIRGTSGDLNEQFF; CDR3 DNA: TGTGCCATCCGAGGGACTAGCGGGGACCTGAATGAGCAGTTCTTC
D gene: -; J gene: TRBJ1-2; V gene: TRBV2; clone size: -; CDR3 protein: CAITQDLANYGYTF; CDR3 DNA: TGTGCCATTACCCAGGACTTAGCTAACTATGGCTACACCTTC
D gene: -; J gene: TRBJ2-7; V gene: TRBV5-1; clone size: -; CDR3 protein: CASSLGHPSSYEQYF; CDR3 DNA: TGCGCCAGCAGCTTGGGACATCCGAGCTCCTACGAGCAGTACTTC
D gene: TRBD1; J gene: TRBJ2-1; V gene: TRBV13; clone size: -; CDR3 protein: CASSLAGQGAYNEQFF; CDR3 DNA: TGTGCCAGCAGCTTAGCTGGACAGGGTGCCTACAATGAGCAGTTCTTC
D gene: -; J gene: TRBJ1-2; V gene: TRBV12-3/TRBV12-4; clone size: -; CDR3 protein: CASSERGSYGYTF; CDR3 DNA: TGTGCCAGCTCAGAACGGGGGTCCTATGGCTACACCTTC
D gene: -; J gene: TRBJ1-1; V gene: TRBV10-3; clone size: -; CDR3 protein: CAISLDSLNTEAFF; CDR3 DNA: TGTGCCATCAGCCTCGACAGCCTGAACACTGAAGCTTTCTTT
D gene: -; J gene: TRBJ1-1; V gene: TRBV6-4; clone size: -; CDR3 protein: CASSEQGLGTEAFF; CDR3 DNA: TGTGCCAGCAGTGAGCAGGGGCTGGGCACTGAAGCTTTCTTT
D gene: TRBD1; J gene: TRBJ2-7; V gene: TRBV10-3; clone size: few; CDR3 protein: CASRDRAYEQYF; CDR3 DNA: TGTGCCAGTCGGGACAGGGCCTACGAGCAGTACTTC
D gene: -; J gene: TRBJ1-6; V gene: TRBV21-1; clone size: -; CDR3 protein: CASSKGDSDNSPLHF; CDR3 DNA: TGTGCCAGCAGCAAAGGTGATAGCGATAATTCACCCCTCCACTTT
D gene: TRBD2; J gene: TRBJ2-1; V gene: TRBV2; clone size: -; CDR3 protein: CASSEILAGGNEQFF; CDR3 DNA: TGTGCCAGCAGTGAAATCCTAGCGGGGGGGAATGAGCAGTTCTTC
D gene: -; J gene: TRBJ1-5; V gene: TRBV5-1; clone size: -; CDR3 protein: CASSLVGDGQPQHF; CDR3 DNA: TGCGCCAGCAGCTTGGTTGGAGACGGTCAGCCCCAGCATTTT
D gene: -; J gene: TRBJ1-2; V gene: TRBV25-1; clone size: -; CDR3 protein: CASSELPDTYGYTF; CDR3 DNA: TGTGCCAGCAGTGAGTTACCTGATACTTATGGCTACACCTTC
D gene: TRBD2; J gene: TRBJ2-1; V gene: TRBV5-1; clone size: -; CDR3 protein: CASSPGERGNEQFF; CDR3 DNA: TGCGCCAGCAGCCCCGGGGAGCGGGGTAATGAGCAGTTCTTC
D gene: -; J gene: TRBJ1-1; V gene: TRBV30; clone size: -; CDR3 protein: CAWNPGSTEAFF; CDR3 DNA: TGTGCCTGGAACCCGGGATCCACTGAAGCTTTCTTT
D gene: TRBD1; J gene: TRBJ1-5; V gene: TRBV19; clone size: -; CDR3 protein: CASSLRQGGQPQHF; CDR3 DNA: TGTGCCAGTAGTTTAAGACAGGGGGGTCAGCCCCAGCATTTT
D gene: TRBD2; J gene: TRBJ2-7; V gene: TRBV6-1; clone size: -; CDR3 protein: CASSEMLAGGHRSYEQYF; CDR3 DNA: TGTGCCAGCAGTGAAATGCTAGCGGGGGGACACCGCTCCTACGAGCAGTACTTC
D gene: -; J gene: TRBJ1-1; V gene: TRBV10-3; clone size: -; CDR3 protein: CAISEGPGMNTEAFF; CDR3 DNA: TGTGCCATCAGTGAAGGGCCAGGGATGAACACTGAAGCTTTCTTT
D gene: -; J gene: TRBJ2-7; V gene: TRBV5-1; clone size: -; CDR3 protein: CASSLAGSYEQYF; CDR3 DNA: TGCGCCAGCAGCTTGGCAGGTTCCTACGAGCAGTACTTC
D gene: -; J gene: TRBJ1-4; V gene: TRBV3-1/TRBV3-2; clone size: -; CDR3 protein: CASSQAGTRHEKLFF; CDR3 DNA: TGTGCCAGCAGCCAAGCCGGGACTCGTCATGAAAAACTGTTTTTT
D gene: TRBD2; J gene: TRBJ2-7; V gene: TRBV6-1; clone size: -; CDR3 protein: CASSEGAGGFYEQYF; CDR3 DNA: TGTGCCAGCAGTGAAGGGGCGGGGGGCTTCTACGAGCAGTACTTC